This TCR beta chain was profiled in a study of blood T cells in healthy people across ages. About the study: Template switching captured about one barcoded beta molecule per two T cells.

Findings and limits, study-wide: CMV infection status of these donors was not known.

Per the germline V gene, CDR1 is LGHDT and CDR2 is YNNKEL (reference sequence). The CDR3 is made up of 17 amino acids. Trimming left V 1 base short and J 5 bases short, with 17 bases between. The use of a sample-barcoded 5' primer and a J-beta primer mix characterized a second PCR of about 6 to 11 cycles. TCRdb called the 5' RACE reads again in MiXCR, with one record for every CDR3 protein. The data contain about 1,800,000 distinct CDR3 sequences, roughly 27% of them seen just once; the ten biggest clones take up 6.5% to 8.5%. As to this clonotype: The antigen is unknown.

The TCR was taken from a woman younger than 45 in good health. Sequenced: blood. The V gene is TRBV3-1, the J gene TRBJ2-2, with D maybe TRBD2 (5 bases). DNA of the CDR3: TGTGCCAGCAGCCAAGTGTCTGGACCAGCGGCAACCGGGGAGCTGTTTTTT. Its protein product is CASSQVSGPAATGELFF.